This is a list of T cell receptor beta chains from one sample in a study of blood T cell repertoires in COVID-19. TCRdb's table, derived via immunoSEQ multiplex PCR, lists solely in-frame clones and lacks some. The sample shows 350,000 to 450,000 clones, approximately 91% of them seen only once. The specimen sequenced was PBMCs or T cells enriched from blood (not recorded which). These receptors were obtained from a woman between 18 and 29 years old who had been exposed to COVID-19. Each CDR3 is given with its conserved first and last residue. Fields, in order: CDR3 protein, CDR3 DNA, V gene, D gene, clone size, J gene. The D gene is left open where the match is weak. Size values are once, few and many counts, or a class for expanded clones, and some rows have none.

CASNPDRAVGQPQHF	TGTGCCAGCAACCCCGACAGGGCCGTGGGTCAGCCCCAGCATTTT	TRBV28	TRBD1	.	TRBJ1-5
CASSLSSGSTDTQYF	TGCGCCAGCAGCTTGAGTTCGGGGAGCACAGATACGCAGTATTTT	TRBV5-1	.	once	TRBJ2-3
CASSYRPGTGYGYTF	TGTGCCAGCAGTTACAGACCCGGGACAGGCTATGGCTACACCTTC	TRBV6-5	TRBD1	once	TRBJ1-2
CASSLAGPTDTQYF	TGTGCCAGTTCGCTAGCGGGCCCCACAGATACGCAGTATTTT	TRBV19	TRBD2	.	TRBJ2-3
CASRGGDRVAYEQYF	TGTGCCAGCAGGGGGGGGGACAGGGTCGCCTACGAGCAGTACTTC	TRBV27	TRBD1	.	TRBJ2-7
CAIAGTETNEKLFF	TGTGCCATCGCCGGGACAGAAACTAATGAAAAACTGTTTTTT	TRBV10-3	TRBD1	.	TRBJ1-4
CASRKAGEVYEQYF	TGTGCCAGCAGGAAAGCGGGAGAAGTCTACGAGCAGTACTTC	TRBV6-5	TRBD2	once	TRBJ2-7
CASSEGTGANVLTF	TGTGCCAGTAGTGAGGGAACTGGGGCCAACGTCCTGACTTTC	TRBV19	.	.	TRBJ2-6
CASSSGTRDQPQHF	TGTGCCAGCAGCAGCGGGACTCGTGATCAGCCCCAGCATTTT	TRBV5-8	.	.	TRBJ1-5
CASTLSEGYEQYF	TGTGCCAGCACCCTTAGCGAGGGCTACGAGCAGTACTTC	TRBV7-2	.	.	TRBJ2-7
CASSYLGRGYEQYF	TGTGCCAGCAGTTATCTTGGTAGAGGATACGAGCAGTACTTC	TRBV6-2/TRBV6-3	.	.	TRBJ2-7
CASSLDGTSAQPQHF	TGCGCCAGCAGCTTAGATGGGACATCCGCTCAGCCCCAGCATTTT	TRBV5-1	.	.	TRBJ1-5
CASSPLSTGRDEQYF	TGTGCCAGCTCGCCCCTCTCTACAGGGAGGGACGAGCAGTACTTC	TRBV18	.	.	TRBJ2-7
CATRDSSNSPLHF	TGTGCCACCCGGGACAGCTCGAATTCACCCCTCCACTTT	TRBV7-9	TRBD1	.	TRBJ1-6
CASKEQSGLDGYTF	TGTGCCAGCAAAGAGCAATCAGGATTAGATGGCTACACCTTC	TRBV21-1	.	.	TRBJ1-2
CASSQEQGDYGYTF	TGTGCCAGCAGCCAAGAACAGGGGGACTATGGCTACACCTTC	TRBV4-2	TRBD1	.	TRBJ1-2
CASSSSMRRSFF	TGTGCCAGCAGTAGTAGCATGCGTAGGTCATTCTTC	TRBV27	.	.	TRBJ2-1
CASSSPAGKIAGANVLTF	TGTGCCAGCAGCTCCCCCGCAGGGAAGATAGCTGGGGCCAACGTCCTGACTTTC	TRBV7-9	.	.	TRBJ2-6
CAISEESLQGWQETQYF	TGTGCCATCAGTGAGGAGAGTTTACAGGGTTGGCAAGAGACCCAGTACTTC	TRBV10-3	.	few	TRBJ2-5
CASSLWTGGDQPQHF	TGTGCCAGCAGTTTATGGACAGGGGGTGATCAGCCCCAGCATTTT	TRBV28	TRBD1	.	TRBJ1-5